This T cell receptor (beta chain) is from a study of blood T cell repertoires in COVID-19. Profiling relied on immunoSEQ multiplex PCR, and the TCRdb table lists in-frame clones only, not all of them. In the table there are approximately 400,000 clones, around 87% of which are singletons. Germline trimming cut 4 bases from V and 7 bases from J; bases unmatched to any gene: 8. Germline CDR1 is SGHRS and CDR2 is YFSETQ. This CDR3 spans 14 amino acids. What was sequenced was PBMCs or T cells enriched from blood (not recorded which). This TCR was sampled from a man younger than 40 who had recovered from COVID-19. This chain connects TRBV5-1 to TRBJ1-2, with 9 bases matching TRBD1. The CDR3 coding sequence is TGCGCCAGCAGCCCGGACAGGGGAGCGGCTGGCTACACCTTC. It is translated as CASSPDRGAAGYTF.